This T cell receptor (beta chain) was sequenced in a study of blood T cell repertoires in COVID-19. On the study more broadly: Spain, Italy and the United States supplied samples that represented acute and convalescent COVID-19.

The CDR3 totals 20 residues. The germline V gene encodes CDR1 LGHNA and CDR2 YNFKEQ. With V trimmed by 3 bases and J by 0 bases, 14 bases remained unmatched. Original processing notes: Estimated nucleated cell counts came from reference gene primer amplification. This table comes from immunoSEQ multiplex PCR, and its TCRdb copy is limited to in-frame clones, with some not included. The V and J calls and clone size are taken from that table; D and trimming were inferred from the DNA. The sample has roughly 100,000 clones, 87% seen once. The sequencing sample was made of peripheral blood. The TCR comes from a middle-aged man in a cohort sampled during active COVID-19. This chain links TRBV4-2 with TRBJ2-6; TRBD2 agrees at 7 bases. DNA for the CDR3: TGTGCCAGCAGCCATGGGACCGAGCGGGACCCTCGCTCTGGGGCCAACGTCCTGACTTTC. The encoded protein is CASSHGTERDPRSGANVLTF.